This TCR beta chain was captured in a study of memory CD4+ T cells and cytomegalovirus serostatus. Study conclusions and caveats: Suggested: most of the CMV-linked TCR signature lies in CD4+ memory cells.

Single viable CD3+CD4+CD8-CD45RO+ cells were sorted as the memory CD4+ T cells. Serostatus was set by detecting CMV pp150, pp28, p38, p52 IgG. CDR1 and CDR2 (germline): SGHRS, YFSETQ. V shed 4 bases and J shed 2 bases, with 5 bases lying between them. The CDR3 consists of 12 residues. Authors' processing steps: Out-of-frame sequences were removed, leaving 2,204,828 distinct TCRbeta sequences. Here immunoSEQ multiplex PCR was the method, and the copy in TCRdb shows in-frame clones only, minus some. D and trimming come from the DNA, and the V and J calls and clone size come from that table. The table lists around 88,000 clones, 80% of them singletons. Worth noting for this clone: What it binds is not known.

The chain employs TRBV5-1 and TRBJ2-3; the D is unclear. The sequence was obtained from an adult in good health and CMV-seropositive. The sequenced material came from memory CD4+ T cells from blood. The CDR3 reads CASSRFTDTQYF. Written as DNA, the CDR3 is TGCGCCAGCAGCCGGTTCACAGATACGCAGTATTTT.